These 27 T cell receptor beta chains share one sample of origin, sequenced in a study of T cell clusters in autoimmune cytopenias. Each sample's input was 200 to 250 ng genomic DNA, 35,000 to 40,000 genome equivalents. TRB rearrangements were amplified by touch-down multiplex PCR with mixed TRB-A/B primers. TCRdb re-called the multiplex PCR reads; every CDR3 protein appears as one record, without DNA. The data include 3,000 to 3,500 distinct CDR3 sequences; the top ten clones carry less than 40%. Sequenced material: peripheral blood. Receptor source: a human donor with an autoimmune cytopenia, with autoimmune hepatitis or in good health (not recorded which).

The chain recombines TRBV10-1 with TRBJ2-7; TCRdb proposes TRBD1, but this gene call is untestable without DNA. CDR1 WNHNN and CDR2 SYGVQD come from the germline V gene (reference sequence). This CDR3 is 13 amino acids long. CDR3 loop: CASSQGPSYEQYF.

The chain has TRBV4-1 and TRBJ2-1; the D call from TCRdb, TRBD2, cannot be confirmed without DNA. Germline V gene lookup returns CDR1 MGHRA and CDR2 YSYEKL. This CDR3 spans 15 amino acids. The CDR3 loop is CASSHPSGGVNEQFF.

CDR3 loop: CSAQIQETQYF. J is TRBJ2-5 and V is TRBV20-1. The germline V gene has CDR1 DFQATT and CDR2 SNEGSKA (reference sequence). The CDR3 consists of 11 residues.

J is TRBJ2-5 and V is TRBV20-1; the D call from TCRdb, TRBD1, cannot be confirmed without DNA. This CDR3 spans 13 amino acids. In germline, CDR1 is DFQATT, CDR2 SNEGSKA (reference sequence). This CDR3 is CSALGPNQETQYF.

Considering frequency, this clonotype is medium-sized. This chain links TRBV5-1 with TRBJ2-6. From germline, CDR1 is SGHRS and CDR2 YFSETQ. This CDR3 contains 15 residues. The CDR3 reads CASSLANSGANVLTF. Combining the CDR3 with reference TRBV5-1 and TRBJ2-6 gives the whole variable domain KAGVTQTPRYLIKTRGQQVTLSCSPISGHRSVSWYQQTPGQGLQFLFEYFSETQRNKGNFPGRFSGRQFSNSRSEMNVSTLELGDSALYLCASSLANSGANVLTFGAGSRLTVL.

The CDR3 protein is CASSSELAGAGELFF. The chain combines TRBV2 with TRBJ2-2; TCRdb calls TRBD2, which cannot be checked without DNA. The CDR3 runs 15 residues. Germline values: CDR1 SNHLY, CDR2 FYNNEI.

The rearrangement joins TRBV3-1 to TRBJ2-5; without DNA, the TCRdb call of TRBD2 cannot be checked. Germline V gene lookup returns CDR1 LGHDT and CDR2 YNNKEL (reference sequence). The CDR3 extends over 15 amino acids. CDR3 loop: CASSQRAGGHETQYF.

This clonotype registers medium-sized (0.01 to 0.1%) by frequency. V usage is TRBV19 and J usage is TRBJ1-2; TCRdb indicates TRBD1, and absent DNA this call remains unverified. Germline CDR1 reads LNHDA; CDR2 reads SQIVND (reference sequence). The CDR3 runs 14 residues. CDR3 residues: CASSQDSGGYGYTF.

The CDR3 region is CASSVEARNTGELFF. The chain has TRBV9 and TRBJ2-2; TCRdb's D call, TRBD2, is unchecked because there is no DNA. This CDR3 spans 15 amino acids. Looked up from germline, CDR1 is SGDLS and CDR2 is YYNGEE.

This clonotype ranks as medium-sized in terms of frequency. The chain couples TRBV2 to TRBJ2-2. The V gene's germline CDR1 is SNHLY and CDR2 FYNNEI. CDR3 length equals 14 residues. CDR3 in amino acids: CASSEETAAGELFF.

The CDR3 sequence is CASGFSDEQFF. The rearrangement joins TRBV12-5 to TRBJ2-1; as DNA is missing, the TRBD2 call by TCRdb cannot be tested. This CDR3 is built from 11 residues. Per the germline V gene, CDR1 is LGHNT and CDR2 is FRNRAP.

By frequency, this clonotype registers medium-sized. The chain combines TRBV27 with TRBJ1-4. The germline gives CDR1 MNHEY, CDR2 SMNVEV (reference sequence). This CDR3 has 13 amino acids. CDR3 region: CATAQALGGKLFF.

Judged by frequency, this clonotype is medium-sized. The chain's CDR3 is CASSAGTSVYEQYF. The J gene is TRBJ2-7, the V gene TRBV13; TCRdb outputs TRBD2, but without DNA this stays unchecked. The CDR3 is 14 amino acids. CDR1 is PRHDT and CDR2 is FYEKMQ in the germline V gene (reference sequence). The full variable domain, in which reference TRBV13 and TRBJ2-7 provide the parts outside the CDR3, is AAGVIQSPRHLIKEKRETATLKCYPIPRHDTVYWYQQGPGQDPQFLISFYEKMQSDKGSIPDRFSAQQFSDYHSELNMSSLELGDSALYFCASSAGTSVYEQYFGPGTRLTVT.

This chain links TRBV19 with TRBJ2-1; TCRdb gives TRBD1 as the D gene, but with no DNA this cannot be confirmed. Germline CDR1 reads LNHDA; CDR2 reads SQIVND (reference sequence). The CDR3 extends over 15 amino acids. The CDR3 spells CASARAGAQGNEQFF.

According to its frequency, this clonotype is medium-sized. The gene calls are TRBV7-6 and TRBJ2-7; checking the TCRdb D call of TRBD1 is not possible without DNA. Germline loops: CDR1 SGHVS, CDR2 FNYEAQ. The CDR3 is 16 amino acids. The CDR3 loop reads CASSPLWSGGSYEQYF.

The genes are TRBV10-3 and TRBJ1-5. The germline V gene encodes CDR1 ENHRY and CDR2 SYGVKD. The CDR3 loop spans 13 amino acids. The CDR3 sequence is CAISEHNNQPQHF.

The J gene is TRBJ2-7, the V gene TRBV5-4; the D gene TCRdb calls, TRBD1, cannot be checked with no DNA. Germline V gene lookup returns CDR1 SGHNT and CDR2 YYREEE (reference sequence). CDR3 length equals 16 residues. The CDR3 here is CASSLTTGRNPYEQYF.

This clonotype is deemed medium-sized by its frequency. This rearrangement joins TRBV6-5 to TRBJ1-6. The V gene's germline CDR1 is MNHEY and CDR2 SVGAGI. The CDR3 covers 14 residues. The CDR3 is CASSYDGSGSPLHF.

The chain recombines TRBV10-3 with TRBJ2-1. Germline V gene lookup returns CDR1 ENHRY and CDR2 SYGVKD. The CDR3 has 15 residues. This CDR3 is CAISESGVAWYEQFF.

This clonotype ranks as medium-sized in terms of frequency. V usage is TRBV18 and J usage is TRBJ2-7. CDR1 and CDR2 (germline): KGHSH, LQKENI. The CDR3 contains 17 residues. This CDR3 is CASSPGMGFGYSYEQYF. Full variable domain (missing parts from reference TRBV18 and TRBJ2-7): NAGVMQNPRHLVRRRGQEARLRCSPMKGHSHVYWYRQLPEEGLKFMVYLQKENIIDESGMPKERFSAEFPKEGPSILRIQQVVRGDSAAYFCASSPGMGFGYSYEQYFGPGTRLTVT.

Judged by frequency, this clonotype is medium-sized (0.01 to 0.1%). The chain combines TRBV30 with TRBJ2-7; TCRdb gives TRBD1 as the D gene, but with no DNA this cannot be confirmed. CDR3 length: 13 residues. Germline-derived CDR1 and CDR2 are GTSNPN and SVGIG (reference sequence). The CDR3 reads CAWAVDRMYEQYF.

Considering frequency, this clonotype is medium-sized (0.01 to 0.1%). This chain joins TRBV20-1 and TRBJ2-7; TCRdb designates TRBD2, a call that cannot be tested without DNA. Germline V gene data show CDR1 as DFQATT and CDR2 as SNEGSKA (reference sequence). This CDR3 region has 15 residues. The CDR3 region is CSARVGTSRAYEQYF.

This chain's CDR3 is CATSDSGGWTGELFF. The chain has TRBV24-1 and TRBJ2-2; the D call from TCRdb, TRBD2, cannot be confirmed without DNA. CDR3 length: 15 residues. Per germline, CDR1 KGHDR and CDR2 SFDVKD.

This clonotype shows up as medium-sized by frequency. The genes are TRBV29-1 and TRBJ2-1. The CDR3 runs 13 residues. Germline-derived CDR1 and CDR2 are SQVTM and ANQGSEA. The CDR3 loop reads CSVESLRYNEQFF.

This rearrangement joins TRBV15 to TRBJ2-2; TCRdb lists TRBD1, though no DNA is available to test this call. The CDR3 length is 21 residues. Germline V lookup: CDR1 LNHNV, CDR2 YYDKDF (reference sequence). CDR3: CATSRERGRPSGKLNTGELFF.

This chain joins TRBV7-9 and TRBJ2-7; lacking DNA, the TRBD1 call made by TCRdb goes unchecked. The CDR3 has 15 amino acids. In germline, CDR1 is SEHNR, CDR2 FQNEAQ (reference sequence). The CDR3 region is CASSFTGSGNYEQYF. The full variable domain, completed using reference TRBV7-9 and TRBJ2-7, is DTGVSQNPRHKITKRGQNVTFRCDPISEHNRLYWYRQTLGQGPEFLTYFQNEAQLEKSRLLSDRFSAERPKGSFSTLEIQRTEQGDSAMYLCASSFTGSGNYEQYFGPGTRLTVT.

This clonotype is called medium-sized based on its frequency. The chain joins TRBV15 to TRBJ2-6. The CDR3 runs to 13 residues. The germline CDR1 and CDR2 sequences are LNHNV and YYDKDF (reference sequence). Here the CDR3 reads CATSPSGANVLTF.